This TCR beta chain was captured by sequencing in a study of blood T cell repertoires in COVID-19. The CDR3 extends over 12 amino acids. Germline CDR1 KGHDR, CDR2 SFDVKD. Trimming pared 5 bases from V and 6 bases from J, leaving 9 bases between. This table comes from immunoSEQ multiplex PCR, and its TCRdb copy is limited to in-frame clones, with some not included. Found here are approximately 250,000 clones, around 84% of them singletons; the top ten hold under 4.5%. This clonotype originated in a man aged 25-45 years with acute COVID-19. The chain links TRBV24-1 to TRBJ1-1, with D hard to call. The sequenced material came from PBMCs or T cells enriched from blood (not recorded which). The CDR3 DNA reads as TGTGCCACCAGTGTAGCCGGGTCTGAAGCTTTCTTT. As protein: CATSVAGSEAFF.